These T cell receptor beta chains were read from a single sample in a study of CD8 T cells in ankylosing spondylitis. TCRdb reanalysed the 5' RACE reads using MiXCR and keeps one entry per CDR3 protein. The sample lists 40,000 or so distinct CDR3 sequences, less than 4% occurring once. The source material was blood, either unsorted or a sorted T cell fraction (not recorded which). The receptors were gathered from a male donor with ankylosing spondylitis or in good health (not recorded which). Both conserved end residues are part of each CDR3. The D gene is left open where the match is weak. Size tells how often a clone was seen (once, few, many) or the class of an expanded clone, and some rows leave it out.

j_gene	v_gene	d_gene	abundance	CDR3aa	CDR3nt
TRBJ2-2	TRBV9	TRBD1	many	CASSVAWAGGGTGELFF	TGTGCCAGCAGCGTAGCTTGGGCAGGGGGCGGCACCGGGGAGCTGTTTTTT
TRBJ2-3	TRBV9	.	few	CASSVVGWVTDTQYF	TGTGCCAGCAGCGTAGTTGGGTGGGTCACAGATACGCAGTATTTT
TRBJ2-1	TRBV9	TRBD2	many	CASSTGLAGVGGSSYNEQFF	TGTGCCAGCAGCACCGGACTAGCGGGAGTAGGAGGGAGCTCCTACAATGAGCAGTTCTTC
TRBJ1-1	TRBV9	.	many	CASSASPTGEAFF	TGTGCCAGCAGCGCAAGCCCCACAGGTGAAGCTTTCTTT
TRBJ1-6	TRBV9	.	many	CASSETTGPGAPLHF	TGTGCCAGCAGCGAGACGACAGGTCCTGGGGCACCCCTCCACTTT
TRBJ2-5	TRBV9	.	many	CASSPRTTQETQYF	TGTGCCAGCAGCCCAAGAACCACCCAAGAGACCCAGTACTTC
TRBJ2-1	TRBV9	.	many	CASSAEGSSYNEQFF	TGTGCCAGCAGCGCCGAGGGGAGCTCCTACAATGAGCAGTTCTTC
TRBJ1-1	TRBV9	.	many	CASSVNVDTEAFF	TGTGCCAGCAGCGTAAACGTGGACACTGAAGCTTTCTTT
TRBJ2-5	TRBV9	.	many	CASSVDWTVGTQYF	TGTGCCAGCAGCGTAGACTGGACGGTTGGGACCCAGTACTTC
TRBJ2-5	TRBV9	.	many	CASSVFEGGQTQYF	TGTGCCAGCAGCGTATTCGAGGGGGGTCAGACCCAGTACTTC
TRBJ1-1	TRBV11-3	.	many	CASRTSWGERGNTEAFF	TGTGCCAGCAGGACAAGTTGGGGGGAAAGGGGGAACACTGAAGCTTTCTTT
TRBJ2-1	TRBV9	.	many	CASSVMAGPHYYNEQFF	TGTGCCAGCAGCGTAATGGCAGGGCCACACTATTACAATGAGCAGTTCTTC
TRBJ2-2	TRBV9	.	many	CASSPARGNTGELFF	TGTGCCAGCAGCCCTGCGCGGGGGAACACCGGGGAGCTGTTTTTT
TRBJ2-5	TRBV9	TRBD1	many	CASSAGQGSLVAQETQYF	TGTGCCAGCAGCGCAGGACAGGGTTCTCTCGTGGCCCAAGAGACCCAGTACTTC
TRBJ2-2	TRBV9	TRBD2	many	CASSAGLAGANTGELFF	TGTGCCAGCAGCGCGGGACTAGCGGGGGCGAACACCGGGGAGCTGTTTTTT
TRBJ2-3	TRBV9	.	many	CASSAGTQRDTQYF	TGTGCCAGCAGCGCCGGGACACAAAGAGATACGCAGTATTTT
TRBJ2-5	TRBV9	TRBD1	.	CASSFGQGSQETQYF	TGTGCCAGCAGCTTCGGACAGGGAAGCCAAGAGACCCAGTACTTC
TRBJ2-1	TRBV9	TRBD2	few	CASSVDLAGGVRNEQFF	TGTGCCAGCAGCGTAGATCTGGCGGGGGGGGTTCGCAATGAGCAGTTCTTC
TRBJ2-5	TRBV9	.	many	CASSAQDLSVTQYF	TGTGCCAGCAGCGCCCAGGACTTGTCTGTGACCCAGTACTTC
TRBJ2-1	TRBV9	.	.	CASSPTLLGNEQFF	TGTGCCAGCAGCCCAACCTTGCTAGGGAATGAGCAGTTCTTC
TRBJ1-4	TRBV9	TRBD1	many	CASSAGTGNEKLFF	TGTGCCAGCAGCGCCGGGACAGGGAATGAAAAACTGTTTTTT
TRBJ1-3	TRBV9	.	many	CASSGVYRGNTIYF	TGTGCCAGCAGCGGTGTATACAGGGGAAACACCATATATTTT
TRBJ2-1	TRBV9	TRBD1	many	CASSVAGQLYNEQFF	TGTGCCAGCAGCGTAGCGGGACAGCTTTACAATGAGCAGTTCTTC
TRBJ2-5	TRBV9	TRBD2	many	CASSVLAGAQETQYF	TGTGCCAGCAGCGTACTAGCGGGGGCACAAGAGACCCAGTACTTC
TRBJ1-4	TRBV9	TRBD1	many	CASSEGQGLRKLFF	TGTGCCAGCAGCGAGGGACAGGGCTTGCGAAAACTGTTTTTT
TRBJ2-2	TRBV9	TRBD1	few	CASRAGTGNTGELFF	TGTGCCAGCAGAGCCGGGACAGGGAACACCGGGGAGCTGTTTTTT
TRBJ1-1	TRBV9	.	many	CASGRDHVNTEAFF	TGTGCCAGCGGCCGGGACCATGTGAACACTGAAGCTTTCTTT
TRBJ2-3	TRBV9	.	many	CASSVEDWSTDTQYF	TGTGCCAGCAGCGTAGAGGACTGGTCCACAGATACGCAGTATTTT
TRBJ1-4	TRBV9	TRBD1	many	CASSVGQGATNEKLFF	TGTGCCAGCAGCGTGGGACAGGGCGCAACTAATGAAAAACTGTTTTTT
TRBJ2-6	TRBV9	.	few	CASSVRQRVGTGANVLTF	TGTGCCAGCAGCGTAAGACAGCGGGTTGGGACTGGGGCCAACGTCCTGACTTTC
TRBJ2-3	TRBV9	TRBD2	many	CASSPRRASGESTDTQYF	TGTGCCAGCAGCCCTCGTCGGGCTAGCGGGGAGTCCACAGATACGCAGTATTTT
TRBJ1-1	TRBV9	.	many	CASSPTITQGRDTEAFF	TGTGCCAGCAGCCCTACCATTACGCAGGGGCGGGACACTGAAGCTTTCTTT
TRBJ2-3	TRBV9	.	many	CASSVQWGSTDTQYF	TGTGCCAGCAGCGTCCAGTGGGGAAGCACAGATACGCAGTATTTT
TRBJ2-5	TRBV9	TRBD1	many	CASSGGQGVLETQYF	TGTGCCAGCAGCGGGGGACAGGGAGTTTTAGAGACCCAGTACTTC
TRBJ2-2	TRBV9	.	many	CASSVGFRGRNTGELFF	TGTGCCAGCAGCGTTGGGTTTAGGGGACGGAACACCGGGGAGCTGTTTTTT
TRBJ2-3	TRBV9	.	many	CASSVEGSSDTQYF	TGTGCCAGCAGCGTAGAGGGGTCGTCAGATACGCAGTATTTT
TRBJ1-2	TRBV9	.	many	CASSGDGGYTF	TGTGCCAGCAGCGGGGATGGGGGCTACACCTTC
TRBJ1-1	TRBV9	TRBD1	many	CASSVDRGYTEAFF	TGTGCCAGCAGCGTCGACAGGGGGTACACTGAAGCTTTCTTT
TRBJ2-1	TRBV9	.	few	CASSVDVLSYNEQFF	TGTGCCAGCAGCGTAGATGTTCTCTCCTACAATGAGCAGTTCTTC
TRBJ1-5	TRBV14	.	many	CASSQERNQPQHF	TGTGCCAGCAGCCAGGAAAGGAATCAGCCCCAGCATTTT
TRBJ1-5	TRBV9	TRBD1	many	CASSRQGGSNQPQHF	TGTGCCAGCAGTCGACAGGGGGGTAGCAATCAGCCCCAGCATTTT
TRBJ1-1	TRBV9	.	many	CASSGGSGNTEAFF	TGTGCCAGCAGCGGAGGGAGCGGGAACACTGAAGCTTTCTTT
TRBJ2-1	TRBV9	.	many	CASSVEDRSYNEQFF	TGTGCCAGCAGCGTAGAGGACAGATCCTACAATGAGCAGTTCTTC
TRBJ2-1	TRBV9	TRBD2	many	CASSPSGRNYNEQFF	TGTGCCAGCAGCCCTAGCGGGAGGAACTACAATGAGCAGTTCTTC
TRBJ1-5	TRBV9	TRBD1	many	CASDRDGIKPQHF	TGTGCCAGCGACAGGGACGGAATCAAGCCCCAGCATTTT
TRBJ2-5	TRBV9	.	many	CASSVVGDWETQYF	TGTGCCAGCAGCGTAGTGGGAGACTGGGAGACCCAGTACTTC
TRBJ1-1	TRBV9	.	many	CASSRDVTLNTEAFF	TGTGCCAGCAGCAGAGACGTGACACTCAACACTGAAGCTTTCTTT
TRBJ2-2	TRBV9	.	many	CASSEAAGTGELFF	TGTGCCAGCAGCGAGGCCGCTGGGACCGGGGAGCTGTTTTTT
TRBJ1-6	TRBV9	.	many	CASSVGLPDNSPLHF	TGTGCCAGCAGCGTAGGGCTCCCGGATAATTCACCCCTCCACTTT
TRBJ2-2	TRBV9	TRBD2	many	CASASGGQNTGELFF	TGTGCCAGCGCGAGCGGGGGGCAGAACACCGGGGAGCTGTTTTTT
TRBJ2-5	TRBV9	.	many	CASSVEEGPQETQYF	TGTGCCAGCAGCGTAGAGGAGGGCCCCCAAGAGACCCAGTACTTC
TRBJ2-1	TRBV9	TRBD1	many	CASSSGGSIPEQFF	TGTGCCAGCAGCTCAGGGGGCAGCATCCCTGAGCAGTTCTTC
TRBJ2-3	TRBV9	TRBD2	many	CASSGAGTSVSDTQYF	TGTGCCAGCAGCGGGGCGGGGACTAGTGTTTCTGATACGCAGTATTTT
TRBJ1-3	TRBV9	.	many	CASKTDGGNTIYF	TGTGCCAGCAAGACGGACGGGGGAAACACCATATATTTT
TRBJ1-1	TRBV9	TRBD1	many	CASSGGTGQTEAFF	TGTGCCAGCAGCGGCGGGACAGGGCAGACTGAAGCTTTCTTT
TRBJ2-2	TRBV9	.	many	CASSVGTTGELFF	TGTGCCAGCAGCGTAGGTACCACCGGGGAGCTGTTTTTT
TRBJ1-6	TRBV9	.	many	CASSVGGDAYNSPLHF	TGTGCCAGCAGCGTTGGGGGTGACGCTTATAATTCACCCCTCCACTTT
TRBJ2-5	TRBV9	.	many	CASSPRGPGETQYF	TGTGCCAGCAGCCCCCGCGGGCCTGGGGAGACCCAGTACTTC
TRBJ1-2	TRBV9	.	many	CASSVGGGGAGYGYTF	TGTGCCAGCAGCGTAGGAGGGGGGGGCGCAGGGTATGGCTACACCTTC
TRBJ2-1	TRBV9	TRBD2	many	CASSVATGAGGYNEQFF	TGTGCCAGCAGCGTAGCTACGGGAGCGGGGGGTTACAATGAGCAGTTCTTC